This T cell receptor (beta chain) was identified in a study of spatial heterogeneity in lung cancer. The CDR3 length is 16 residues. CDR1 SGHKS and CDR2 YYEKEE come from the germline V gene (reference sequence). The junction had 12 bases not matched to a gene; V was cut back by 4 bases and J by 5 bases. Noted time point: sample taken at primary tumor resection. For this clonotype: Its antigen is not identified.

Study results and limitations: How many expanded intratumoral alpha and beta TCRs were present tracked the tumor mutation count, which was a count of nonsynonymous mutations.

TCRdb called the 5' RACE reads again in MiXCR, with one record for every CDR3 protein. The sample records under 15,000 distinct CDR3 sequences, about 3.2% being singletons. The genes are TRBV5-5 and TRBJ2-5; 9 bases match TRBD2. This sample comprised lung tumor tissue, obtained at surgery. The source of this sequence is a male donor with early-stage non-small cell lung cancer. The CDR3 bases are TGTGCCAGCAGCCCTTTAAGGCTAGCGGGATCGGAGACCCAGTACTTC. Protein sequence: CASSPLRLAGSETQYF.